The 6 T cell receptor beta chains presented below share a single source sample, sequenced in a study of CD8 T cells in ankylosing spondylitis. The study, taken as a whole, reports: Apparently characteristic of ankylosing spondylitis blood was a TCR beta motif (roughly eight highly homologous variants).

TCRdb re-analysed the 5' RACE reads in MiXCR, keeping a single row per CDR3 protein. The data show fewer than 500,000 distinct CDR3 sequences, with about 25% seen just once and 0.89% held by the top ten. Their target antigens are unknown. The sample consisted of blood, either unsorted or a sorted T cell fraction (not recorded which). All receptors come from a male donor with ankylosing spondylitis.

The chain carries TRBV2 and TRBJ1-5, with D possibly TRBD1 on 6 matching bases. CDR1 is SNHLY, CDR2 FYNNEI, per germline. The CDR3 spans 14 residues. Between the trimmed V and J ends, which lost 8 bases and 11 bases, there was a span of 22 bases. CDR3 sequence (DNA): TGTGCCAGCGGGGGCCTAAAGGGGGTTCAAACCCAGCATTTT. Protein sequence: CASGGLKGVQTQHF.

This clonotype was seen a few times. The chain joins TRBV7-2 to TRBJ2-7, with a possible D match to TRBD2 (6 bases). The V gene's germline CDR1 is SGHTA and CDR2 FQGNSA. CDR3 length equals 14 residues. V was cut by 5 bases and J by 4 bases, with 15 bases left in between. In nucleotides, the CDR3 is TGTGCCAGCAGCCCGCTTCTAGCGCCGTACGAGCAGTACTTC. As protein: CASSPLLAPYEQYF.

This clonotype was seen more than once but under ten times. J is TRBJ1-1 and V is TRBV20-1, with a tentative D call TRBD1 (5 bases). With 0 bases removed from V and 4 bases from J, the gap between germline ends came to 18 bases. Germline V gives CDR1 DFQATT, CDR2 SNEGSKA (reference sequence). The CDR3 has 16 amino acids. The CDR3, as DNA: TGCAGTGCTAGAGATTTGGGACCGCAACGTGTCACTGAAGCTTTCTTT. Protein sequence: CSARDLGPQRVTEAFF.

This chain links TRBV15 with TRBJ2-1; no definite D call. Germline V CDR1 and CDR2: LNHNV, YYDKDF (reference sequence). CDR3 size: 16 residues. Trimming stripped 1 base from V and 3 bases from J, with 13 bases between. CDR3 coding DNA: TGTGCCACCAGCAGAGTCCTAGAAACTTTCTACAATGAGCAGTTCTTC. Protein sequence: CATSRVLETFYNEQFF. Full variable domain (outside the CDR3, taken from reference TRBV15 and TRBJ2-1): DAMVIQNPRYQVTQFGKPVTLSCSQTLNHNVMYWYQQKSSQAPKLLFHYYDKDFNNEADTPDNFQSRRPNTSFCFLDIRSPGLGDTAMYLCATSRVLETFYNEQFFGPGTRLTVL.

This clonotype was recorded a few times. The chain recombines TRBV27 with TRBJ1-2; D is uncertain. The germline CDR1 and CDR2 sequences are MNHEY and SMNVEV (reference sequence). The length of the CDR3 is 12 residues. V was shortened by 9 bases and J by 4 bases, with 12 bases between the two germline ends. CDR3 sequence (DNA): TGTGCCAGACCCCAGGTCTCCTATGGCTACACCTTC. Translating gives CARPQVSYGYTF.

This clonotype has just one count. The CDR3 loop is CASTEDWHNEQFF. The DNA of the CDR3 is TGTGCCAGCACTGAAGACTGGCACAATGAGCAGTTCTTC. The chain employs TRBV7-9 and TRBJ2-1, with D unclear. Deletions cut 7 bases from V and 5 bases from J, with 12 bases between. The length of the CDR3 is 13 residues. The germline gives CDR1 SEHNR, CDR2 FQNEAQ (reference sequence).